The present TCR beta chain was sequenced within a study of blood T cell repertoires in COVID-19 (TCRdb year 2020). At the level of the whole study: The collaborator samples originated in the United States, Italy and Spain and spanned the acute and convalescent phases of COVID-19. A de-identified subject ID, COVID-19 status, age in years and sex were almost always included in the sample metadata. The prospective study material was composed of cDNA or gDNA derived from T cells, B-cell-depleted T cells, or PBMCs. The repertoires were released in a freely available public database intended as a resource for research on the immune response to SARS-CoV-2. Where HLA class I and class II types were available, the types were taken from metadata supplied by the sample provider, not from assay-based typing. The samples were drawn from two sources: the first 160 participants of the ongoing ImmuneRACE study, and fewer than 1,500 subjects contributed by 6 global collaborators. Subjects who had been exposed to COVID-19, were actively infected with it, or had recovered from it provided the deeply sampled blood TCRbeta repertoires that made up the dataset. Study-wide findings and limitations: How much clinical and demographic metadata was included differed by source and by participant, and the metadata was provided uncurated.

Each collaborating institution followed its own protocols to collect whole blood in K2EDTA tubes. For TCRbeta analysis, collaborators shipped samples as frozen whole blood, isolated PBMCs, or DNA extracted from either of those sample types. CDR1 and CDR2 are drawn from the germline V gene: KGHDR, SFDVKD. Spanning cysteine to phenylalanine, the CDR3 consists of 15 amino acids. Only the CDR3 part of the read is kept: 45 bases, read in frame from the first base. From V the trimming removes 6 bases and from J it removes 1 base, while the gene matches leave 4 bases of the junction unaccounted for. TCRbeta CDR3 regions were amplified from genomic DNA by means of the immunoSEQ Assay, a bias-controlled multiplex PCR. As for the authors' bioinformatics: The number of nucleated cells in each sample was estimated by amplification of reference gene primers within the assay. To quantify the absolute abundance of each unique TCRbeta CDR3 rearrangement, sequence reads were collapsed and filtered. For each sample, productive Simpson clonality was calculated as the square root of Simpson's diversity index over productive rearrangements. In TCRdb, the immuneACCESS table is reduced to in-frame sequences with V and J assigned. These tables do not hold every clone; where another copy was compared, an unresolved V gene accounts for under half, and the others remain unexplained. V, J and clone size were drawn from that table, and D and trimming were deduced from the DNA. Counted in this sample were 30,000 to 40,000 clones; 85% to 90% of them appeared once. The ten top clones hold approximately 13% of the sample.

Comments on this clone: Its antigen is currently not known. No qualities accompany the bases; no much larger clone lies one base away.

The TCR was taken from a man aged 65-85 years with active COVID-19. Sample: peripheral blood. The V gene is TRBV24-1 and the J gene is TRBJ2-2; 7 central nucleotides agree with TRBD1. The DNA sequence is as follows: TGTGCCACCAGTAGGGGGCAGGGGAACACCGGGGAGCTGTTTTTT. It codes for CATSRGQGNTGELFF.